These 9 T cell receptor beta chains came from one sample sequenced in a study of T cell repertoires in cytomegalovirus infection. MiXCR, run by TCRdb on the reads, gives a single entry per CDR3 protein. The repertoire holds more than 250,000 distinct CDR3 sequences, with around 15% as singletons. The source material was PBMCs. Receptor source: a human donor in good health (CMV status not recorded). Some clones in this sample may be carry-over from other donors' samples.

This sequence joins TRBV20-1 and TRBJ1-5, with D possibly being TRBD1 (6 bases). The germline gives CDR1 DFQATT, CDR2 SNEGSKA (reference sequence). This CDR3 has 13 residues. Trimming shortened V by 3 bases and J by 7 bases, and 13 bases separated the two germline ends. Here the CDR3 reads CSASHGGGQPQHF. The CDR3, as DNA: TGCAGTGCTAGTCACGGGGGCGGCCAGCCCCAGCATTTT.

The V call is TRBV2, the J call TRBJ1-1; a possible D gene is TRBD1 (5 bases). The V end was cut by 6 bases, the J end by 7 bases, with 12 bases between. The CDR3 loop spans 12 amino acids. Germline assignment: CDR1 SNHLY and CDR2 FYNNEI. The CDR3 coding sequence is TGTGCCAGCAGGGAACGGGGGGTTGAAGCTTTCTTT. The encoded protein is CASRERGVEAFF.

This clonotype was observed a few times. This chain uses TRBV7-6 with TRBJ2-3; 10 bases fit TRBD1. V gave up 5 bases and J gave up 2 bases; unmatched junction bases: 10. Germline lookup yields CDR1 SGHVS and CDR2 FNYEAQ. CDR3 size: 17 residues. This chain's CDR3 is CASSPTRDRGYTDTQYF. The DNA of the CDR3 is TGTGCCAGCAGCCCAACCCGGGACAGGGGATACACAGATACGCAGTATTTT.

The table lists this clonotype with many counts. The chain couples TRBV7-2 to TRBJ1-5; D is unresolved. Trimming cost V 7 bases and J 4 bases, with 11 bases left between them. Germline CDR1 reads SGHTA; CDR2 reads FQGNSA. This CDR3 is 13 amino acids long. The CDR3 protein is CASTSPGNQPQHF. The CDR3 DNA sequence: TGTGCCAGCACCTCCCCTGGAAATCAGCCCCAGCATTTT. Looking up the rest from reference TRBV7-2 and TRBJ1-5 gives the full variable domain: GAGVSQSPSNKVTEKGKDVELRCDPISGHTALYWYRQSLGQGLEFLIYFQGNSAPDKSGLPSDRFSAERTGGSVSTLTIQRTQQEDSAVYLCASTSPGNQPQHFGDGTRLSIL.

This clonotype was detected ten times or more. The V call is TRBV7-9, the J call TRBJ2-3; 7 bases are a match to TRBD1. Germline CDR1 reads SEHNR; CDR2 reads FQNEAQ (reference sequence). V trimming: 5 bases; J trimming: 3 bases; junction bases outside the gene matches: 8. CDR3 length: 15 amino acids. CDR3 nucleotide sequence: TGTGCCAGCAGCCAGACAGGGTCGTTGACAGATACGCAGTATTTT. Encoded protein: CASSQTGSLTDTQYF. Full variable domain (missing parts from reference TRBV7-9 and TRBJ2-3): DTGVSQNPRHKITKRGQNVTFRCDPISEHNRLYWYRQTLGQGPEFLTYFQNEAQLEKSRLLSDRFSAERPKGSFSTLEIQRTEQGDSAMYLCASSQTGSLTDTQYFGPGTRLTVL.

The chain links TRBV9 to TRBJ1-6, with D possibly TRBD1 on 6 matching bases. The V gene's germline CDR1 is SGDLS and CDR2 YYNGEE. This CDR3 has 15 residues. Trimming left V 3 bases short and J 3 bases short, with 10 bases between. Written as DNA, the CDR3 is TGTGCCAGCAGCGCGACAGGCAACTATAATTCACCCCTCCACTTT. This codes for CASSATGNYNSPLHF.

This chain joins TRBV20-1 and TRBJ2-5; TRBD2 matches 12 bases. Per the germline V gene, CDR1 is DFQATT and CDR2 is SNEGSKA (reference sequence). The CDR3 covers 15 residues. V gave up 6 bases and J gave up 2 bases; unmatched junction bases: 7. The CDR3 region is CSAAGLAGLQETQYF. CDR3 sequence (DNA): TGCAGTGCGGCAGGACTAGCGGGACTTCAAGAGACCCAGTACTTC.

The chain recombines TRBV13 with TRBJ1-2; no definite D call. CDR1 is PRHDT, CDR2 FYEKMQ, per germline (reference sequence). The length of the CDR3 is 19 residues. Trimming stripped 4 bases from V and 7 bases from J, with 31 bases between. As DNA, the CDR3 is TGTGCCAGCAGCTCAACGGGGTGGGCGAGCGGGGAAACTACGGCTGGCTACACCTTC. Residues: CASSSTGWASGETTAGYTF. The whole variable domain, filled in from reference TRBV13 and TRBJ1-2, reads AAGVIQSPRHLIKEKRETATLKCYPIPRHDTVYWYQQGPGQDPQFLISFYEKMQSDKGSIPDRFSAQQFSDYHSELNMSSLELGDSALYFCASSSTGWASGETTAGYTFGSGTRLTVV.

The CDR3 DNA reads as TGCGCCAGCAGTGAGTTGGGGGCTAATGAAAAACTGTTTTTT. Its protein is CASSELGANEKLFF. The chain links TRBV10-2 to TRBJ1-4; a possible D gene is TRBD1 (5 bases). CDR3 length equals 14 residues. CDR1 is WSHSY and CDR2 is SAAADI in the germline V gene. Trimming removed 1 base at V and 3 bases at J, with 6 bases between.